This T cell receptor (beta chain) appears in the sequencing data of a study of blood T cell repertoires in COVID-19. Overall study context: The analysed material was cDNA or gDNA that came from T cells, B-cell-depleted T cells, or PBMCs.

CDR3 length: 13 residues. Germline V CDR1 and CDR2: MNHNY, SVGAGI (reference sequence). Trimming took 6 bases from V and 4 from J; bases not matched to a gene: 5. How the authors handled the data: Cell counts per sample came from amplifying reference gene primers. Repertoires were generated with immunoSEQ multiplex PCR, while TCRdb's copy carries only in-frame clones and drops some. V and J calls and clone size are given by that table; D and trimming were obtained from the DNA. The sample lists approximately 150,000 clones, around 82% occurring once. This chain uses TRBV6-6 with TRBJ1-2; TRBD1 agrees at 7 bases. Sequenced sample: PBMCs or T cells enriched from blood (not recorded which). The sequence was collected from a man aged 35 to 55 who had recovered from COVID-19. CDR3 bases: TGTGCCAGCAGCTGGGACAGCCGCTATGGCTACACCTTC. Its protein product is CASSWDSRYGYTF.